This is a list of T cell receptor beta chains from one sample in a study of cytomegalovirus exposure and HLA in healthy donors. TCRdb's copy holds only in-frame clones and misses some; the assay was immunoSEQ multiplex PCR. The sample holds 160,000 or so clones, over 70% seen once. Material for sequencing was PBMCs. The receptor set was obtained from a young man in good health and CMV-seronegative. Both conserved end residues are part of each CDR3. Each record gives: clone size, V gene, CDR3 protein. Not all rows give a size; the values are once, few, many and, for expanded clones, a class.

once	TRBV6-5	CASSYGDRLYEQYF
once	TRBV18	CASPRPGTSYQKDTQYF
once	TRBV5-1	CASSPIPLQGGDTQYF
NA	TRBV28	CASSSDTSNTEAFF
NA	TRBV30	CAWSVRTGLYEQYF
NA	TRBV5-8	CASSRGYSNQPQHF
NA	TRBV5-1	CASSLESGQFF
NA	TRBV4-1	CASSQDAGGLTGELFF
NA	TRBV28	CASDPQGAHGNTIYF
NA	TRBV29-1	CSVEDLLAGPKDTQYF
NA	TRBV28	CASSFWGLDRGLNQPQHF
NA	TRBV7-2	CASSGQGGPYEQYF
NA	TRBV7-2	CASSPAMLGGAEAFF
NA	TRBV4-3	CASSPRGGLGNEQFF
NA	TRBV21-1	CASNRQGAIDIQYF
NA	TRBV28	CASSSGLAKQFF
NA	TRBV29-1	CSVFDRANTGELFF
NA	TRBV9	CASSPGGSSYEQYF
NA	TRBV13	CASSLAGRGPNYGYTF
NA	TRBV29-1	CSVEDHRGQVGYTF
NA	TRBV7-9	CASSFGGLGGNTIYF
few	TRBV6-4	CASSLAGNTEAFF
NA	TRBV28	CASSLLRLAGPLSSYEQYF
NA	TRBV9	CASSVEASGVGVQTSGANVLTF
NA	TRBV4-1	CASSLPALVRFF
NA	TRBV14	CASSQGLAGTYEQYF
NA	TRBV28	CASSPPLRWSYGYTF
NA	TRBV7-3	CASSLMGQDDSPLHF
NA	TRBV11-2	CASWGQREGDTGELFF
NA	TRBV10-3	CAISAGQSRDEQFF
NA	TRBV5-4	CASRTRLAVQETQYF
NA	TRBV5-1	CASSLAGQGHKETQYF
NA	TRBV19	CASSIRRGYNEQFF
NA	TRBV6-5	CASSFNRGRNEQYF
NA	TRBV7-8	CASSPPGLEATEAFF
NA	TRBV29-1	CSVVPQNTGELFF
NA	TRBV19	CASSTNMNTEAFF
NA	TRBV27	CASSREAPFF
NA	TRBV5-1	CASSPLAGGPTDTQYF
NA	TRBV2	CASSPTGALNYGYTF
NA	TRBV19	CASRGDRSSYEQYF
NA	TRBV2	CASQVIAECTQYF
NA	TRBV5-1	CASSLESRGPTDTQYF
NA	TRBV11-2	CASSLAGGPGDEQFF
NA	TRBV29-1	CSVAGGWGYTF
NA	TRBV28	CASSLGGRDGYTF